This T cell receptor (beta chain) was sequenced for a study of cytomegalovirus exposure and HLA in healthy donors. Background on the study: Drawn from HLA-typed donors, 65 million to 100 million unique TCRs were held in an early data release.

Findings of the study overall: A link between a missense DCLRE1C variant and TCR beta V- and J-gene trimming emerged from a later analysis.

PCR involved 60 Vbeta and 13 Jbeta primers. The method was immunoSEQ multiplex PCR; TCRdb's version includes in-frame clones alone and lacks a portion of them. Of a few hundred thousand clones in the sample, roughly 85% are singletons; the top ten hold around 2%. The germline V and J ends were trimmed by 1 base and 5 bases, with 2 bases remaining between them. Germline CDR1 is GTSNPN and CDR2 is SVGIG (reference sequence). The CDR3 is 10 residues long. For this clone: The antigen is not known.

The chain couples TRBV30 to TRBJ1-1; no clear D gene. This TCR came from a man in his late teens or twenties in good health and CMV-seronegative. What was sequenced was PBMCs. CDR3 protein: CAWSATEAFF. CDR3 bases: TGTGCCTGGAGTGCAACTGAAGCTTTCTTT.